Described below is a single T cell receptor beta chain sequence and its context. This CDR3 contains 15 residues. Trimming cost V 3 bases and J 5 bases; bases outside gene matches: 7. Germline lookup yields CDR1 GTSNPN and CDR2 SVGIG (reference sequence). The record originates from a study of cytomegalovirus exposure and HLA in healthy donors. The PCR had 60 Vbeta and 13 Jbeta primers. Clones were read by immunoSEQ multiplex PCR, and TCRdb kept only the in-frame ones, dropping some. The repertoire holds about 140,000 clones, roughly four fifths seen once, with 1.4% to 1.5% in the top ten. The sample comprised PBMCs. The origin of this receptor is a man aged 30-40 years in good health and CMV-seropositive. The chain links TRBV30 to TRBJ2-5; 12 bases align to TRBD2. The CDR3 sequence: CAWRGASGGVETQYF. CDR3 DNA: TGTGCCTGGAGAGGGGCTAGCGGGGGGGTGGAGACCCAGTACTTC.